This T cell receptor beta chain was profiled in a study of blood T cell repertoires in COVID-19. Study overall: From T cells, B-cell-depleted T cells, or PBMCs came the material, which was cDNA or gDNA.

Clones were sequenced by immunoSEQ multiplex PCR, and TCRdb holds only the in-frame ones, with some missing. The repertoire holds some 350,000 clones, with around 87% as singletons. Many counts were recorded for this clone. The CDR3 covers 13 residues. V gave up 2 bases and J gave up 6 bases, with 12 bases separating them. CDR1 and CDR2 (germline): SGHDT, YYEEEE. Source material: peripheral blood. The receptor comes from a human donor in a cohort sampled during active COVID-19. The chain combines TRBV5-6 with TRBJ2-7; the D is unclear. The CDR3 here is CASSFSGGPEQYF. DNA of the CDR3: TGTGCCAGCAGCTTTTCAGGTGGTCCCGAGCAGTACTTC.